This T cell receptor beta chain was documented in a study of CD8 T cells in ankylosing spondylitis. Broader study findings: Seemingly distinctive of ankylosing spondylitis blood was a TCR beta motif formed by eight highly homologous variants. Earlier work had already found some motif variants in reactive arthritis synovial fluid and blood.

This clonotype was recorded many times. What it binds is unknown. TCRdb analysed the 5' RACE reads with MiXCR anew, one entry per CDR3 protein. Found here are fewer than 550,000 distinct CDR3 sequences, approximately 5% of them singletons; the top ten hold roughly 3.5%. The origin of this receptor is a male donor with ankylosing spondylitis. Source material: blood, either unsorted or a sorted T cell fraction (not recorded which).

DNA for the CDR3: TGTGCCAGTGTCCGGGGGCTCTACAATGAGCAGTTCTTC. Protein: CASVRGLYNEQFF. The J gene is TRBJ2-1, the V gene TRBV6-2 or TRBV6-3, with D possibly called TRBD1 or TRBD2 (6 bases each). CDR3 length: 13 amino acids. From germline, CDR1 is MNHEY and CDR2 SVGEGT. The germline V and J ends were trimmed by 9 bases and 3 bases, with 12 bases remaining between them.